This entry features one T cell receptor beta chain sequence. This clone occurred once. What antigen it recognizes has not been identified. No clone much larger than this one lies a single base away; base qualities are absent. The CDR3 spans 14 residues, from the cysteine through the phenylalanine. The retained sequence is limited to the CDR3, 42 bases, with the frame set at the first base. V lost 4 bases and J lost 0 bases; the stretch between them is 11 bases long. CDR1 and CDR2 are read off the germline V gene as SGHRS and YFSETQ. These data belong to a study of radiotherapy plus CTLA-4 blockade in lung cancer (dated by TCRdb to 2016 to 2019). Turning to the overall study: Among the enrolled patients, about 19% had an objective response, and about 31% reached disease control.

The study tested focal radiation therapy combined with CTLA-4 blockade (ipilimumab) in patients with chemo-refractory metastatic non-small-cell lung cancer. Library preparation used the immunoSEQ multiplex PCR assay. What TCRdb holds here is the immuneACCESS table cut down to in-frame rearrangements. Part of the clones is not present; checked against another copy, under half of the missing clones reflect an unresolved V gene, and the others are unexplained. The sample records 55,000 to 80,000 clones, over 75% of which are singletons. 35% to 45% of the sample comes from the top ten. What the authors observed across the whole study: Increased serum interferon-beta after radiation, together with early dynamic changes in blood T cell clones, were reported to be the strongest predictors of response. TCR clones derived from tumors expanded in peripheral blood after treatment with radiotherapy and ipilimumab.

This chain joins TRBV5-1 to TRBJ2-7; matching of 5 bases hints at TRBD1 as the D gene. Sequenced material: peripheral blood, taken from a patient treated with radiotherapy plus ipilimumab. The clonotype was recovered from a human donor with non-small cell lung cancer that progressed on radiotherapy plus ipilimumab. The DNA reads as follows: TGCGCCAGCAGCAGCCTTGGACACTCCTACGAGCAGTACTTC. This gives the protein CASSSLGHSYEQYF.